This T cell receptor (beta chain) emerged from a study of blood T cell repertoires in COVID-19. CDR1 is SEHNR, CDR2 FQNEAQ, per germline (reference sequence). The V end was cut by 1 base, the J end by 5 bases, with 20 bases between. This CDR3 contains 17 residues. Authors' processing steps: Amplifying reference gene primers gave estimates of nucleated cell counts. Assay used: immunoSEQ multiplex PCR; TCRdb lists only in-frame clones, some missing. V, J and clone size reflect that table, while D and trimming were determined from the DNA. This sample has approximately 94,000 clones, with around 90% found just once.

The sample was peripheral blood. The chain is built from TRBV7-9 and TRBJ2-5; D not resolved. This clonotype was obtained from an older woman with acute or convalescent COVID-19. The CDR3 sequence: CASSLGRVVSQAETQYF. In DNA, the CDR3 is TGTGCCAGCAGCTTAGGCCGAGTCGTCTCCCAAGCGGAGACCCAGTACTTC.